The clone carrying this T cell receptor (beta chain) came up a few times. These data belong to a study of blood T cell repertoires in COVID-19. On the study more broadly: The cDNA or gDNA used as material had been derived from T cells, B-cell-depleted T cells, or PBMCs.

Authors' data handling: Researchers report that nucleated cell counts were estimated from reference gene primer amplification. Here immunoSEQ multiplex PCR was the method, and the copy in TCRdb shows in-frame clones only, minus some. V, J and clone size derive from that table, while D and trimming were established from the DNA sequence. Of 150,000 to 200,000 clones in the sample, roughly 80% were seen once. Germline lookup yields CDR1 MDHEN and CDR2 SYDVKM. V shed 8 bases and J shed 0 bases, with 10 bases lying between them. The length of the CDR3 is 14 residues. The sequence was obtained from a human donor with acute or convalescent COVID-19. The donor label of this sample is uncertain. The chain has TRBV28 and TRBJ1-4; maybe TRBD1 (5 bases). Sequences were obtained from peripheral blood. CDR3 in amino acids: CASRDYATNEKLFF. As DNA, the CDR3 is TGTGCCAGCCGGGACTATGCAACTAATGAAAAACTGTTTTTT.